One sample yielded the 15 T cell receptor beta chains listed below, sequenced in a study of T-cell reconstitution after alpha-beta-depleted transplantation in children. TCRbeta library preparation incorporated unique molecular identifiers. Each CDR3 protein gets one entry after TCRdb re-called the PCR reads with MiXCR. Among about 78,000 distinct CDR3 sequences, less than 15% were seen once, and the ten largest hold 27%. This sample comprised PBMCs, mostly from graft donor cells, obtained 180 days after TCRalphabeta/CD19-depleted stem cell transplant. The receptors here all came from a male patient under 10 years old who had a stem cell transplant for acute lymphoblastic leukemia, so the T cells may come from the graft donor.

This clonotype has more than one count but fewer than ten. V is TRBV12-3 or TRBV12-4 and J is TRBJ2-2, with 10 bases fitting TRBD2. The CDR3 has 14 amino acids. J gave up 2 bases and V 7 bases, and 1 base lay outside the gene matches. CDR3 bases: TGTGCCAGCACTAGCGGGAGAAACACCGGGGAGCTGTTTTTT. As protein: CASTSGRNTGELFF.

This chain uses TRBV20-1 with TRBJ2-7; a weak D match, TRBD1 (7 bases). Per germline, CDR1 DFQATT and CDR2 SNEGSKA (reference sequence). Trimming took 3 bases from V and 8 from J, leaving 20 bases between them. The CDR3 contains 14 residues. CDR3 residues: CSASSGGTETKQYF. The CDR3 nucleotides are TGCAGTGCTAGCTCAGGAGGGACAGAGACGAAGCAGTACTTC.

The CDR3 sequence is CSPKRTYNEQFF. The CDR3 DNA follows: TGCAGTCCCAAGAGGACCTACAATGAGCAGTTCTTC. The V call is TRBV20-1, the J call TRBJ2-1; the D is unclear. The CDR3 is 12 amino acids. The germline V gene has CDR1 DFQATT and CDR2 SNEGSKA (reference sequence). V dropped 8 bases and J dropped 2 bases, with 10 bases sitting between them.

The chain is built from TRBV5-5 and TRBJ2-3; tentatively, D is TRBD1 or TRBD2 (5 bases each). The ends were cut back, 6 bases at V and 0 bases at J, with 14 bases in the middle. Germline V gives CDR1 SGHKS, CDR2 YYEKEE (reference sequence). This CDR3 has 15 residues. CDR3: CASTRDGRSTDTQYF. The DNA of the CDR3 is TGTGCCAGCACCCGGGACGGTCGGAGCACAGATACGCAGTATTTT.

This clonotype appeared a few times. The rearrangement links TRBV4-2 to TRBJ1-5; 9 nucleotides agree with TRBD1. The J segment lost 4 bases and the V segment lost 4 bases, leaving 11 bases of the junction unmatched. Germline-derived CDR1 and CDR2 are LGHNA and YNFKEQ. There are 17 residues in the CDR3. The CDR3 sequence: CASSRDRDGGYNQPQHF. The CDR3 nucleotides are TGTGCCAGCAGCCGGGACAGGGACGGGGGATATAATCAGCCCCAGCATTTT.

The V and J genes are TRBV24-1 and TRBJ1-5; D may be TRBD1 (6 bases). V was trimmed by 5 bases and J by 0 bases, leaving 22 bases between them. Germline V gene sequence: CDR1 KGHDR, CDR2 SFDVKD. The CDR3 runs 19 residues. For the CDR3, the DNA is TGTGCCACCAGTGGCTTGGGGGGCGCTCCCGGGCTTAGCAATCAGCCCCAGCATTTT. As protein: CATSGLGGAPGLSNQPQHF.

This clonotype came up a few times. The chain uses TRBV10-3 and TRBJ1-1; 10 bases agree with TRBD1. CDR1 is ENHRY, CDR2 SYGVKD, per germline. This CDR3 has 14 amino acids. The trim removed 7 bases at V and 1 base at J, leaving 3 bases unmatched. CDR3 residues: CAITRDRGNTEAFF. The CDR3 DNA sequence: TGTGCCATCACCCGGGACAGGGGGAACACTGAAGCTTTCTTT.

The rearrangement uses TRBV9 and TRBJ2-1, with a weak D call TRBD1 (6 bases). V was trimmed by 0 bases and J by 4 bases, leaving 17 bases between them. The germline V gene has CDR1 SGDLS and CDR2 YYNGEE. The CDR3 totals 17 residues. The CDR3: CASSVAPRQAPYNEQFF. CDR3 coding DNA: TGTGCCAGCAGCGTAGCCCCTCGACAGGCCCCTTACAATGAGCAGTTCTTC.

This clonotype came up a few times. V gene TRBV30 combines with J gene TRBJ2-1; TRBD2 aligns across 12 bases. The V segment lost 8 bases and the J segment 1 base; nucleotides outside the gene matches: 3. CDR1 and CDR2 (germline): GTSNPN, SVGIG (reference sequence). The length of the CDR3 is 14 residues. DNA of the CDR3: TGTGCCGCTAGCGGGGGGGCGTCCTACAATGAGCAGTTCTTC. It codes for CAASGGASYNEQFF. Together with reference TRBV30 and TRBJ2-1, the CDR3 gives the full variable domain: SQTIHQWPATLVQPVGSPLSLECTVEGTSNPNLYWYRQAAGRGLQLLFYSVGIGQISSEVPQNLSASRPQDRQFILSSKKLLLSDSGFYLCAASGGASYNEQFFGPGTRLTVL.

J is TRBJ2-7 and V is TRBV7-2, with 11 bases that match TRBD2. J was trimmed by 3 bases and V by 5 bases; bases with no gene match: 9. The CDR3 sequence is 16 residues long. Germline V gene lookup returns CDR1 SGHTA and CDR2 FQGNSA. The CDR3 sequence: CASSQKTTSGNYEQYF. In DNA, the CDR3 is TGTGCCAGCAGCCAAAAGACGACTAGCGGGAACTACGAGCAGTACTTC.

This clonotype has more than one count but fewer than ten. This rearrangement joins TRBV9 to TRBJ2-3; D unresolved. Germline CDR1 SGDLS, CDR2 YYNGEE. The CDR3 is 14 residues long. Trimming shortened V by 3 bases and J by 5 bases, and 13 bases separated the two germline ends. CDR3 residues: CASSGRDDGDTQYF. As DNA, the CDR3 is TGTGCCAGCAGCGGGAGAGACGATGGAGATACGCAGTATTTT.

This clonotype was recorded a few times. This chain connects TRBV12-3 or TRBV12-4 to TRBJ1-6, with 10 positions matching TRBD1. J gave up 10 bases and V 2 bases, and 5 bases lay outside the gene matches. This CDR3 contains 15 residues. The CDR3 DNA reads as TGTGCCAGCAGTTTACTCGGGACAGGGGTGTCACCCCTCCACTTT. Residues: CASSLLGTGVSPLHF.

In its sample, this clonotype was seen a few times. V is TRBV6-5 and J is TRBJ2-3; D possibly corresponds to TRBD2 (7 bases). From germline, CDR1 is MNHEY and CDR2 SVGAGI. Trimming cost V 5 bases and J 3 bases, with 15 bases left between them. The CDR3 is 15 amino acids. This chain's CDR3 is CASSLQGGMTDTQYF. The CDR3 DNA is TGTGCCAGCAGTCTACAGGGAGGGATGACAGATACGCAGTATTTT.

The V call is TRBV7-9, the J call TRBJ2-1; no clear D gene. The germline gives CDR1 SEHNR, CDR2 FQNEAQ (reference sequence). V lost 2 bases and J 1 base, leaving 6 bases between the germline ends. This CDR3 spans 14 amino acids. The CDR3 loop is CASSLLGSYNEQFF. In DNA form, the CDR3 reads TGTGCCAGCAGCTTATTGGGGTCCTACAATGAGCAGTTCTTC.

Only a few counts were recorded for this clonotype. The rearrangement uses TRBV28 and TRBJ2-7; TRBD1 or TRBD2 may be the D gene (5 bases each). V was pared by 6 bases and J by 0 bases, with 15 bases between. Germline V lookup: CDR1 MDHEN, CDR2 SYDVKM. This CDR3 comprises 15 residues. The CDR3 spells CASRSGTASSYEQYF. The CDR3 DNA sequence: TGTGCCAGCAGATCCGGGACCGCAAGCTCCTACGAGCAGTACTTC.